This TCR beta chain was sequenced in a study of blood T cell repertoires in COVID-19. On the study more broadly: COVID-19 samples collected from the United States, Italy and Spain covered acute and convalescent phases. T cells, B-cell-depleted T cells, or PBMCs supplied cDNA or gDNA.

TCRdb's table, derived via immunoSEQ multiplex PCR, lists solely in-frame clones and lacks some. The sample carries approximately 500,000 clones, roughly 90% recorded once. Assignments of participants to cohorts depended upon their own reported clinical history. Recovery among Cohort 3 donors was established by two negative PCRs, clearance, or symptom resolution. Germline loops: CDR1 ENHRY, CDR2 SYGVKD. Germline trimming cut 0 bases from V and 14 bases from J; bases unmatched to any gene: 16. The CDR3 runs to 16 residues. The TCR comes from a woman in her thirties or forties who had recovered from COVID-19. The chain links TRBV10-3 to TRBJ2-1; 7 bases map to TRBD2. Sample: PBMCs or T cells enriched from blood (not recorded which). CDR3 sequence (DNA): TGTGCCATCAGTGAGTCTCGTGGCGGGAGAGAGTTTGGAAAGTTCTTC. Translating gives CAISESRGGREFGKFF.